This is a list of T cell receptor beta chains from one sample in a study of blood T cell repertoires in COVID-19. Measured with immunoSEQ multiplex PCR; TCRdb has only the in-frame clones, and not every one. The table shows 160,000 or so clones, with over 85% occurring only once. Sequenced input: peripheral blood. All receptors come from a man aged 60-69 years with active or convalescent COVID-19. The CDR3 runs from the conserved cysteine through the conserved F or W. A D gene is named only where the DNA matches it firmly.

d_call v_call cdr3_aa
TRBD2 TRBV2 CASSVAGVGTSDFNEQFF
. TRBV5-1 CASSRGMTSDTQYF
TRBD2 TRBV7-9 CASRPQLAGQETQYF
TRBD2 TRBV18 CASSGITGGEQFF
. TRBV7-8 CASSNRTDTRVLNQPQHF
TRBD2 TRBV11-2 CASTTTSANTGELFF
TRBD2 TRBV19 CASSKRGEASYNEQFF
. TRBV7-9 CASSLGGGFTEAFF
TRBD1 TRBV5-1 CASSYLPPGQGGTYGYTF
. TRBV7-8 CASSERRAEAFF
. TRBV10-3 CAITSGLNTEAFF
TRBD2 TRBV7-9 CASNSPPSGSREETQYF
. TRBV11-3 CASSPHERDKNTEAFF
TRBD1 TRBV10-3 CAIRGQGLDQPQHF
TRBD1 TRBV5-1 CASSLTPGQGTEAFF
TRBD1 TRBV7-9 CASSPQGGVNTIYF
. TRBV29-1 CSVERSNTEAFF
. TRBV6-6 CASSSSQGYYTF
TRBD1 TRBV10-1 CASSADRANNEQFF
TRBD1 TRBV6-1 CASSGQGGYSNQPQHF
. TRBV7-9 CASSSRGGNSYEQYF
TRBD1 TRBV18 CASSLGQGRSGNTIYF
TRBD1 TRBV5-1 CASTGTGGNTIYF
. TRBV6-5 CASSYKGKGNYGYTF
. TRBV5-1 CASSTSQAPQETQYF
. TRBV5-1 CASSLEGDTGELFF
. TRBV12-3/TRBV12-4 CASSFQQGGEQFF
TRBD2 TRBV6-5 CASRYRTSGYEQYF
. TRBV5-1 CASSPGRSGHTSTDTQYF
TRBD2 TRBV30 CAWSVTGLAVYEQYF
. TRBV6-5 CASMEGLLSDTQYF
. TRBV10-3 CAIRGGDYGYTF
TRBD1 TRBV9 CASSGDRESEAFF
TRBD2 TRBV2 CASSGTSAFQYF
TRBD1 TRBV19 CASSIGQANTGELFF
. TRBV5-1 CASSLRPLESYEQYF
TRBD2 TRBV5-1 CASSLVAGEVYEQFF
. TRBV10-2 CASRGGFGEAFF
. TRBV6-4 CASSDQGSNSPLHF
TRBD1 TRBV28 CASSFNRGVGAFF
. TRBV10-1 CATSQGTGQPQHF
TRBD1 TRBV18 CASSPPITQGSLETQYF
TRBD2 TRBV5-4 CASSLEAGGRNEQFF
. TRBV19 CASSQTGYEQYF
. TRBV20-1 CSASLPGDFYGYTF
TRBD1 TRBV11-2 CASSLRTGGNYGYTF
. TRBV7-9 CASSSGSNSPLHF
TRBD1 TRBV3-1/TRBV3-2 CASSRRQGTEAFF
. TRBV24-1 CATSDDRQAEGNQPQHF
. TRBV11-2 CASSPSWENYGYTF
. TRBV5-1 CASSVGTSGGSPLHF